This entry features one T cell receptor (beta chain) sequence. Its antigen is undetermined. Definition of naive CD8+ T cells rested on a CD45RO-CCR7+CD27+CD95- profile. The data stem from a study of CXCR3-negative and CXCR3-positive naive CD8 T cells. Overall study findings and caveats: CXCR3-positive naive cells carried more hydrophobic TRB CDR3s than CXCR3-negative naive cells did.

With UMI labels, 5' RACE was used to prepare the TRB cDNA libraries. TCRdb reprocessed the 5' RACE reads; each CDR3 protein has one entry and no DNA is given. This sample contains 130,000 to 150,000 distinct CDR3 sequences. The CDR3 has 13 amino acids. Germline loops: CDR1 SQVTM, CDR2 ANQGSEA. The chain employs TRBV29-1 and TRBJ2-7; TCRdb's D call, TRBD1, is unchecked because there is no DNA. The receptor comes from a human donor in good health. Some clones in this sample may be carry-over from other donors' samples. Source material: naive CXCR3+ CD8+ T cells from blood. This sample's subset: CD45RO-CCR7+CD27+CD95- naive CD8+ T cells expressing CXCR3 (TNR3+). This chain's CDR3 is CSALGTGVYEQYF.